This TCR beta chain was identified in a study of blood T cell repertoires in COVID-19 (dated by TCRdb to about 2020). Regarding the complete study: Samples covering the acute and convalescent phases of COVID-19 were provided by collaborators in the United States, Italy and Spain. The prospective study material was composed of cDNA or gDNA derived from T cells, B-cell-depleted T cells, or PBMCs. Subjects who had been exposed to COVID-19, were actively infected with it, or had recovered from it provided the deeply sampled blood TCRbeta repertoires that made up the dataset. The repertoires were released in a freely available public database meant as a resource for research on the immune response to SARS-CoV-2. Samples were obtained from the ongoing ImmuneRACE study (first 160 participants) and from 1,254 subjects provided by 6 global collaborators. A de-identified subject ID, COVID-19 status, age in years and sex were almost always included in the sample metadata. Where HLA class I and class II types were available, the types were taken from metadata supplied by the sample provider, not from assay-based typing. Study-wide findings and limitations: The amount of clinical and demographic metadata varied by source and participant and was provided uncurated.

TCRbeta CDR3 regions were amplified from genomic DNA by means of the immunoSEQ Assay, a bias-controlled multiplex PCR. In the authors' own workflow: Within the assay, amplification of reference gene primers was used to estimate how many nucleated cells each sample contained. To quantify the absolute abundance of each unique TCRbeta CDR3 rearrangement, sequence reads were collapsed and filtered. Productive Simpson clonality was computed per sample as the square root of Simpson's diversity index over productive rearrangements. TCRdb obtained this table from immuneACCESS and retained in-frame rearrangements with V and J assigned. These tables miss some clones; where compared with another copy, unresolved V genes account for less than half of the shortfall, and the remainder is unexplained. V and J calls and clone size are copied from that table; D and trimming were computed from the DNA. This sample lists about 110,000 clones; 88% were detected once. Under 2.5% of the sample is held by the ten biggest clonotypes.

Taken from cysteine to phenylalanine, the CDR3 has 17 residues. This entry keeps only the CDR3 DNA: 51 bases, framed from base 1. Via the germline V gene, CDR1 is SGHTS and CDR2 YDEGEE. For this chain, trimming is 0 bases at the V end and 4 bases at the J end, and the number of junction bases without a gene match is 3. Comments on this clone: Its antigen is unknown. Nothing much larger sits one base from this clone, and base qualities are not available.

The collaborating institutions used their own protocols to collect whole blood in K2EDTA tubes. Collaborator samples were shipped for TCRbeta analysis as frozen whole blood, isolated PBMCs, or DNA extracted from either sample type. The source is a human donor in a cohort sampled during active COVID-19. This receptor chain uses TRBV5-8 and TRBJ2-2, with 13 central nucleotides matching TRBD2. Source material: peripheral blood. The DNA sequence reads TGTGCCAGCAGCTTGGAGACTAGCGGGGGGTCCACCGGGGAGCTGTTTTTT. This sequence encodes CASSLETSGGSTGELFF.